This T cell receptor (beta chain) stems from a study of blood T cells in healthy people across ages. Whole-study findings and limits: A strong correlation was found between TCR beta diversity and the percentage of naive T cells.

In regard to this clonotype: The target antigen is unknown.

Every donor gave approximately 10 milliliters of peripheral blood. Per individual sample, total RNA of at least 5 micrograms was extracted. Sample-barcoded 5' priming and a J-beta primer mix drove a second PCR of 7 to 11 cycles. MiXCR, applied by TCRdb to the 5' RACE reads, yields one record per CDR3 protein. This table has 790,000 or so distinct CDR3 sequences, 46% appearing once. Germline lookup yields CDR1 SGHVT and CDR2 SQSDAQ. Trimming removed 3 bases from V and 2 bases from J; junction bases left unmatched: 12. There are 18 residues in the CDR3. The origin of this receptor is a man aged 80 or over in good health. The chain combines TRBV7-4 with TRBJ2-1; 8 nucleotides line up with TRBD1. The sequencing sample was made of blood. CDR3 DNA sequence: TGTGCCAGCAGCTTTCGACAGGGGATGGGCCAGCCCTACAATGAGCAGTTCTTC. This gives the protein CASSFRQGMGQPYNEQFF.